This T cell receptor (beta chain) was recorded in a study of blood T cell repertoires in COVID-19. In the study overall: Researchers got acute and convalescent COVID-19 samples from the United States, Italy and Spain.

The CDR3 length is 16 residues. Germline CDR1 SGHAT, CDR2 FQNNGV. V was clipped by 1 base and J by 4 bases, with 16 bases between them. Sequencing was performed with immunoSEQ multiplex PCR; in TCRdb, only in-frame clones are kept and a portion is missing. The sample has 250,000 to 350,000 clones; about nine tenths are singletons. The V gene is TRBV11-2, the J gene TRBJ1-2; D remains ambiguous. Sequencing used peripheral blood. This TCR was recovered from a woman aged 50 to 60 with COVID-19, enrolled during active disease. CDR3: CASSLVGSLTVYGYTF. CDR3 bases: TGTGCCAGCAGCTTAGTGGGCAGCCTTACCGTCTATGGCTACACCTTC.